This T cell receptor (beta chain) was sequenced for a study of T cell responses to AZD1222 COVID-19 vaccine. TCRdb keeps only in-frame clones here, not all; method: immunoSEQ multiplex PCR. Of more than 120,000 clones listed, about 91% were seen once; the top ten hold 9% to 9.5%. V lost 3 bases, J lost 6 bases, and 9 bases stayed unmatched. Germline V CDR1 and CDR2: KGHDR, SFDVKD. CDR3 length: 17 amino acids. The sample here was peripheral blood, taken 28 days after the second AZD1222 dose. The source is an adult who received the AZD1222 COVID-19 vaccine. V and J are TRBV24-1 and TRBJ2-2, with 10 bases identical to TRBD2. The CDR3, as DNA: TGTGCCACCAGTGATAGGGCTAGCGGGAGATCACCCGGGGAGCTGTTTTTT. This gives the protein CATSDRASGRSPGELFF.